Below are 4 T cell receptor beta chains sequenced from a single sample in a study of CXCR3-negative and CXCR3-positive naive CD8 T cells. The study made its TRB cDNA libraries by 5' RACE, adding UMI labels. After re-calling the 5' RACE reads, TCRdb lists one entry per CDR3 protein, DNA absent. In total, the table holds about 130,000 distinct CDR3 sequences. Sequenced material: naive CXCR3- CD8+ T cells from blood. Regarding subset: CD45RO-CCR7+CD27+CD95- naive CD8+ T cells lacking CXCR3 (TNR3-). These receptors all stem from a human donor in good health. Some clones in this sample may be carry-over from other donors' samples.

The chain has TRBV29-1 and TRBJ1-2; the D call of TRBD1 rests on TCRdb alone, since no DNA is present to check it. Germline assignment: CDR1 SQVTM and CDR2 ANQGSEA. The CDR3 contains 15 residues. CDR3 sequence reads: CSVEVGHEGDYGYTF.

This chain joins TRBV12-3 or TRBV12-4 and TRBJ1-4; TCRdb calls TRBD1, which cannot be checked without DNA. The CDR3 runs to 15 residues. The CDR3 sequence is CASRSRTDNNEKLFF.

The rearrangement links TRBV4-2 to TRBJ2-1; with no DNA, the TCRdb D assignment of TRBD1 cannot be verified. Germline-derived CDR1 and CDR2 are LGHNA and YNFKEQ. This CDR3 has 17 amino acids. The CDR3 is CASSQVGGGLSYNEQFF.

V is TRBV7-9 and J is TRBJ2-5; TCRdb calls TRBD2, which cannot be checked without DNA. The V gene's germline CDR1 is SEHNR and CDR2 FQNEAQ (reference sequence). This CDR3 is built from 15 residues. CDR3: CASSLISGYQETQYF.